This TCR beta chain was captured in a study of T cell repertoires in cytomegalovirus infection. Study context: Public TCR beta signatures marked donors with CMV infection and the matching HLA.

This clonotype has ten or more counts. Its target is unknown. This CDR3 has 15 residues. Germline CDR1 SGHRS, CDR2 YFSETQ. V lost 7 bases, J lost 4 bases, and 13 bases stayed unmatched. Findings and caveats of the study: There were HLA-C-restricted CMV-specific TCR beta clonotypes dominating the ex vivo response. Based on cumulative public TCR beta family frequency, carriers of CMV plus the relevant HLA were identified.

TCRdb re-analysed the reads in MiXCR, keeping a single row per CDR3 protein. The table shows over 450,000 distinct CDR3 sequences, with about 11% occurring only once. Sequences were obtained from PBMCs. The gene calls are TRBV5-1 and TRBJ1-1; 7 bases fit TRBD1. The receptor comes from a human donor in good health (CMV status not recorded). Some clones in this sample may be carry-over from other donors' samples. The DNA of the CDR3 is TGCGCCAGCTTCCTGTCCGAGGGGGCCGGCACTGAAGCTTTCTTT. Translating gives CASFLSEGAGTEAFF.